This T cell receptor (beta chain) was retrieved from a study of blood T cells in healthy people across ages. General study findings and limits: There was a strong correlation between TCR beta diversity and naive T cell percentage.

The V gene end was trimmed by 6 bases and the J gene end by 5 bases; junction bases not matched to a gene: 7. Looked up from germline, CDR1 is SGHTA and CDR2 is FQGNSA. CDR3 size: 14 residues. Concerning this clonotype itself: What it binds is unknown.

Individuals who donated were healthy Caucasians from Russia aged about 6 to 90. Through a sample-barcoded 5' primer and a J-beta primer mix, a second PCR was run for roughly 6 to 11 cycles. TCRdb re-analysed the 5' RACE reads in MiXCR, keeping a single row per CDR3 protein. The table has a few hundred thousand distinct CDR3 sequences, about 52% seen once. The chain employs TRBV7-2 and TRBJ2-1; TRBD1 aligns across 7 bases. Sequenced input: blood. The sequence came from a man aged 55 to 70 in good health. CDR3 residues: CASRGGGYNNEQFF. As DNA, the CDR3 is TGTGCCAGCAGAGGGGGCGGGTATAACAATGAGCAGTTCTTC.